This is a list of T cell receptor beta chains from one sample in a study of blood T cell repertoires in COVID-19. Repertoires were generated with immunoSEQ multiplex PCR, while TCRdb's copy carries only in-frame clones and drops some. The table lists 200,000 to 300,000 clones, 70% to 90% of them singletons. Input material: PBMCs or T cells enriched from blood (not recorded which). Source of these receptors: a middle-aged woman with acute COVID-19. Both conserved end residues are part of each CDR3. D genes are given only for firm matches. Size is stated for part of the rows, as once, few or many counts, or as a class when the clone is expanded.

>TRBD2|-|TRBV7-9|TRBJ2-2
TGTGCCAGCAGCTTTCGCGGACTAGGCGTCACCGGGGAGCTGTTTTTT
CASSFRGLGVTGELFF
>-|-|TRBV5-1|TRBJ1-1
TGCGCCAGCAGCTCTATGCCCCTAGGGAGCACTGAAGCTTTCTTT
CASSSMPLGSTEAFF
>TRBD2|-|TRBV30|TRBJ2-2
TGTGCCTGGAGTAGGGACTACCGCACCGGGGAGCTGTTTTTT
CAWSRDYRTGELFF
>TRBD2|-|TRBV2|TRBJ2-3
TGTGCCAGCAGTGAATGGGGGGGGACTAGCGCAAGCACAGATACGCAGTATTTT
CASSEWGGTSASTDTQYF
>-|-|TRBV4-3|TRBJ2-1
TGCGCCAGCAGCCAAGAACCGGGGGAAGGGCAGTTCTTC
CASSQEPGEGQFF
>TRBD1|-|TRBV10-3|TRBJ2-2
TGTGCCATCAGACCCGGACAGGGTGATACCGGGGAGCTGTTTTTT
CAIRPGQGDTGELFF
>-|-|TRBV29-1|TRBJ1-1
TGCAGCGTTGAGGGGCTGAACACTGAAGCTTTCTTT
CSVEGLNTEAFF
>TRBD1|-|TRBV12-3/TRBV12-4|TRBJ1-3
TGTGCCAGCCTGACAGGGAGAGGAAACACCATATATTTT
CASLTGRGNTIYF
>TRBD1|-|TRBV19|TRBJ2-6
TGTGCCAGTTCCGGGACAGGGCTTCCTGGGGCCAACGTCCTGACTTTC
CASSGTGLPGANVLTF
>-|-|TRBV19|TRBJ1-5
TGTGCCAGTAGTAGGGAGGCCCTTAGGGGCAATCAGCCCCAGCATTTT
CASSREALRGNQPQHF
>TRBD1|-|TRBV5-1|TRBJ2-2
TGCGCCAGCAGCTTTGGCGGGACAGGGTTCACCGGGGAGCTGTTTTTT
CASSFGGTGFTGELFF
>-|-|TRBV18|TRBJ1-3
TGTGCCAGCTCACCACCGGGAGACACCGGAAACACCATATATTTT
CASSPPGDTGNTIYF
>TRBD2|-|TRBV3-1/TRBV3-2|TRBJ2-3
TGTGCCAGCAGCCCCCTGGCTAGCGGTTACACAGATACGCAGTATTTT
CASSPLASGYTDTQYF
>-|once|TRBV5-1|TRBJ1-4
TGCGCCAGCAGCCCGACAGGTGGGGCAACTAATGAAAAACTGTTTTTT
CASSPTGGATNEKLFF
>TRBD1|-|TRBV7-9|TRBJ1-2
TGTGCCAGCAGTCGACAGGGTTTGGAAAATGGCTACACCTTC
CASSRQGLENGYTF
>TRBD1|-|TRBV5-1|TRBJ2-7
TGCGCCAGCAGCTCTTCCGTTACCGCGACAGGGGGTCACTACGAGCAGTACTTC
CASSSSVTATGGHYEQYF
>TRBD2|-|TRBV2|TRBJ2-1
TGTGCCAGCAGTGAAGATCTAGCGGGAGCGGGTGAGCAGTTCTTC
CASSEDLAGAGEQFF
>TRBD1|-|TRBV24-1|TRBJ2-2
TGTGCCACCAGTGAGGGAGGGACAGGGGCCCGCCCCGGTGTCACCGGGGAGCTGTTTTTT
CATSEGGTGARPGVTGELFF
>-|-|TRBV4-3|TRBJ2-7
TGCGCCAGCAGCCTTTCGAGGGGGTCCCCGCAGTACTTC
CASSLSRGSPQYF
>-|-|TRBV19|TRBJ2-2
TGTGCCAGTAGTTCCACGGACTTGGGCACCGGGGAGCTGTTTTTT
CASSSTDLGTGELFF
>TRBD2|-|TRBV2|TRBJ2-1
TGTGCCAGCAGCGGGACTAGCGGGGGGAACAATGAGCAGTTCTTC
CASSGTSGGNNEQFF
>-|-|TRBV19|TRBJ1-6
TGTGCCAGTAGTATGGGGGGAAATTCACCCCTCCACTTT
CASSMGGNSPLHF
>TRBD2|-|TRBV5-4|TRBJ2-7
TGTGCCAGCAGAGTCGCGGGGGGGGCCGAGCAGTACTTC
CASRVAGGAEQYF
>TRBD1|few|TRBV7-2|TRBJ1-1
TGTGCCAGCAGGTACAGGGGACAGGGGGCTTTCTTT
CASRYRGQGAFF
>TRBD1|many|TRBV2|TRBJ2-2
TGTGCCAGCACTTGGACAGGGTTCACCGGGGAGCTGTTTTTT
CASTWTGFTGELFF
>TRBD2|-|TRBV19|TRBJ2-3
TGTGCCAGTAGTCGAGCGGGAGGCCCGCAAGATACGCAGTATTTT
CASSRAGGPQDTQYF
>-|few|TRBV12-2|TRBJ2-7
TGTGCAAGTCGCTTAGAAGGGGACTGTCTCTACGAGCAGTACTTC
CASRLEGDCLYEQYF
>-|-|TRBV3-1/TRBV3-2|TRBJ1-2
TGTGCCAGCAGCCACCAGTCCTATGGCTACACCTTC
CASSHQSYGYTF
>TRBD1|-|TRBV19|TRBJ2-7
TGTGCCAGTAGTAGTCTAACTGGCGGACAGGTTTGGTACTTC
CASSSLTGGQVWYF
>TRBD2|-|TRBV27|TRBJ2-7
TGTGCCAGCAGTGGGACTAGCGGGGTAGTGGAGCAGTACTTC
CASSGTSGVVEQYF
>TRBD1|-|TRBV29-1|TRBJ2-7
TGCAGCGTTGAAGGGCGGGACAGGGGACGTCGGGAGCAGTACTTC
CSVEGRDRGRREQYF
>-|-|TRBV30|TRBJ1-2
TGTGCCTGGGAGGAGGAGAGAAGTCATGGCTACACCTTC
CAWEEERSHGYTF
>TRBD1|-|TRBV11-2|TRBJ1-2
TGTGCCAGCGGGACAGGCGAGGGCTACACCTTC
CASGTGEGYTF
>-|-|TRBV2|TRBJ1-4
TGTGCCAGCAGTACAGACGGAAATGAAAAACTGTTTTTT
CASSTDGNEKLFF